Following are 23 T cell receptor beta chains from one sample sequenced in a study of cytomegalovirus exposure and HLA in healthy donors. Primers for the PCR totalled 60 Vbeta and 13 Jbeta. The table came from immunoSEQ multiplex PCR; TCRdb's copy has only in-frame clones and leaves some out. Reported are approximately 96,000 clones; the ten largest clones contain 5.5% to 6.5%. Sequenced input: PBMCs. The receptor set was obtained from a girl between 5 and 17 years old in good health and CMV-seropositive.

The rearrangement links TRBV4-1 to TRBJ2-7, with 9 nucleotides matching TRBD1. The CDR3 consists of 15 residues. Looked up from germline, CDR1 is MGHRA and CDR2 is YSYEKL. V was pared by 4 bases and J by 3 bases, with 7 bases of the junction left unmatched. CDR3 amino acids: CASSPRTGDVYEQYF. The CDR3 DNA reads TGCGCCAGCAGCCCCCGGACAGGGGATGTCTACGAGCAGTACTTC.

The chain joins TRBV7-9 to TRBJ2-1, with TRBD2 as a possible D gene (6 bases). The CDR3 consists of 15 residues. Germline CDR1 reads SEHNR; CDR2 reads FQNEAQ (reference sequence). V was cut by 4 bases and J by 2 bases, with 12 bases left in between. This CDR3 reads CASSSGGEPYNEQFF. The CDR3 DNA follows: TGTGCCAGCAGCTCCGGAGGGGAGCCCTACAATGAGCAGTTCTTC.

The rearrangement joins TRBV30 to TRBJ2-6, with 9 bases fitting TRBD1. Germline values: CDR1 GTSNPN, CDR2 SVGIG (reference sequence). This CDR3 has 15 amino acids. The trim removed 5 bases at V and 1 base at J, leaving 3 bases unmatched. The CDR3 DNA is TGTGCCTGGGGGACAGGGCAGTCTGGGGCCAACGTCCTGACTTTC. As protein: CAWGTGQSGANVLTF. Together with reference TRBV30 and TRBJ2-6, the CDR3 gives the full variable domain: SQTIHQWPATLVQPVGSPLSLECTVEGTSNPNLYWYRQAAGRGLQLLFYSVGIGQISSEVPQNLSASRPQDRQFILSSKKLLLSDSGFYLCAWGTGQSGANVLTFGAGSRLTVL.

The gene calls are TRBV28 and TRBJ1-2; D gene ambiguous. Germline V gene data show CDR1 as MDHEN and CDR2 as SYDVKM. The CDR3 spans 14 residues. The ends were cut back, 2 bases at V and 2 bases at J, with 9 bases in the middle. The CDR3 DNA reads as TGTGCCAGCAGTTTAACCGCGGGAAACTATGGCTACACCTTC. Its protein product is CASSLTAGNYGYTF.

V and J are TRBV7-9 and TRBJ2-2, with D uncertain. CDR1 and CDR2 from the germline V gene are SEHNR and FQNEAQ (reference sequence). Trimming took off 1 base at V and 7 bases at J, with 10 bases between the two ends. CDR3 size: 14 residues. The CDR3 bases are TGTGCCAGCAGCTTAGTGAGCGACGTCGGGGAGCTGTTTTTT. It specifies CASSLVSDVGELFF. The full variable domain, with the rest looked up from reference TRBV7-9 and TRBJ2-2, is DTGVSQNPRHKITKRGQNVTFRCDPISEHNRLYWYRQTLGQGPEFLTYFQNEAQLEKSRLLSDRFSAERPKGSFSTLEIQRTEQGDSAMYLCASSLVSDVGELFFGEGSRLTVL.

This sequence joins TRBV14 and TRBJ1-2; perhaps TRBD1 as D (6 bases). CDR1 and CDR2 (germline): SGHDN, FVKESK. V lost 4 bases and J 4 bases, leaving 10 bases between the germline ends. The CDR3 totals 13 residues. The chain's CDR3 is CASSPRGIYGYTF. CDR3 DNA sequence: TGTGCCAGCAGCCCCAGGGGAATCTATGGCTACACCTTC.

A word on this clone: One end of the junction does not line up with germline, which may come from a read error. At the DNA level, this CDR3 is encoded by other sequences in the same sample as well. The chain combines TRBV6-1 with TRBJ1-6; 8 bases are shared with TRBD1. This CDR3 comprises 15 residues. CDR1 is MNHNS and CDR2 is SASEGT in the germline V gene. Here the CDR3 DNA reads TGTGCCAGCAGTGTCCAGGACAGGGCGGATTCACCCCTACACTTT. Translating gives CASSVQDRADSPLHF.

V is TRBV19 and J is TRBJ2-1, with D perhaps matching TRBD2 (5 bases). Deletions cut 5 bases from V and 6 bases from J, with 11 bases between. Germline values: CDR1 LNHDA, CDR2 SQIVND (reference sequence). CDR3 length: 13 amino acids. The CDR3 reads CASSWGVGNEQFF. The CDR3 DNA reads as TGTGCCAGTAGTTGGGGAGTGGGCAATGAGCAGTTCTTC. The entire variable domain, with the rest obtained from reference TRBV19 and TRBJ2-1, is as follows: DGGITQSPKYLFRKEGQNVTLSCEQNLNHDAMYWYRQDPGQGLRLIYYSQIVNDFQKGDIAEGYSVSREKKESFPLTVTSAQKNPTAFYLCASSWGVGNEQFFGPGTRLTVL.

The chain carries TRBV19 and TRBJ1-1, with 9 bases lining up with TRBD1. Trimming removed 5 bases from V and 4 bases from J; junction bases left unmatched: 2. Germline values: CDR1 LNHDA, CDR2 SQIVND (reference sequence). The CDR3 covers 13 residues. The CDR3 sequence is CASSSTGGTEAFF. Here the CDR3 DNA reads TGTGCCAGTAGTTCGACAGGGGGCACTGAAGCTTTCTTT.

In DNA form, the CDR3 reads TGCGCCAGCAGCTTGGAAGGCGGGGGGGAGGATACGCAGTATTTT. Its protein is CASSLEGGGEDTQYF. The rearrangement joins TRBV5-1 to TRBJ2-3; 9 bases are shared with TRBD2. Germline trimming cut 0 bases from V and 6 bases from J; bases unmatched to any gene: 5. The length of the CDR3 is 15 residues. The germline V gene has CDR1 SGHRS and CDR2 YFSETQ.

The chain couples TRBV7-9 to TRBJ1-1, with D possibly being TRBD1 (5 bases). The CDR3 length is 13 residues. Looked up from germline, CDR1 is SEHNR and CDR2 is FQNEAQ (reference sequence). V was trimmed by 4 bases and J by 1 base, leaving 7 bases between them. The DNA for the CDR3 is TGTGCCAGCAGCTCTCAGGGGAACACTGAAGCTTTCTTT. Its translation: CASSSQGNTEAFF.

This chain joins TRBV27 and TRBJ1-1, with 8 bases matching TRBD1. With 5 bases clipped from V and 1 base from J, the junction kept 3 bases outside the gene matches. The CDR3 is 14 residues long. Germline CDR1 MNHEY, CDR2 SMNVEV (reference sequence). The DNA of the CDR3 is TGTGCCAGCAGTCCAGGACAGGGGAACACTGAAGCTTTCTTT. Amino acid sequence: CASSPGQGNTEAFF.

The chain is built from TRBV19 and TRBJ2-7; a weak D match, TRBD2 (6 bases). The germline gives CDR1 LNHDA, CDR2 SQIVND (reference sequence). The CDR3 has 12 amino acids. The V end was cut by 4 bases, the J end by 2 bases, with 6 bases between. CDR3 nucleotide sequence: TGTGCCAGTAGTAGGGGGGCCTACGAGCAGTACTTC. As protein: CASSRGAYEQYF.

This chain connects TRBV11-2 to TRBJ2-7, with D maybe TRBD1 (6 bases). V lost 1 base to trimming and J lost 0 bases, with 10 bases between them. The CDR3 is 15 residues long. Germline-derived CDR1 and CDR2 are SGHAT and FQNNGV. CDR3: CASSLGQGSSYEQYF. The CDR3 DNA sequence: TGTGCCAGCAGCTTAGGGCAGGGGAGCTCCTACGAGCAGTACTTC.

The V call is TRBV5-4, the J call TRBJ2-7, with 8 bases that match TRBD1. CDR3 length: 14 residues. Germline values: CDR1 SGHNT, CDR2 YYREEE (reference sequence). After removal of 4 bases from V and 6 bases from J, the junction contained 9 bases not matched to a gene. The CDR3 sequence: CASSQTGDVGEQYV. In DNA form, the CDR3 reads TGTGCCAGCAGCCAGACAGGGGATGTGGGCGAGCAGTACGTC.

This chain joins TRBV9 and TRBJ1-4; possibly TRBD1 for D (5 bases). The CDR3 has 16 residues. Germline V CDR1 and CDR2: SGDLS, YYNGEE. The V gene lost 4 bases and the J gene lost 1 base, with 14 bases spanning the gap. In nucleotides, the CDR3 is TGTGCCAGCAGCCAGGGTTTAGGGCTAACTAATGAAAAACTGTTTTTT. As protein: CASSQGLGLTNEKLFF.

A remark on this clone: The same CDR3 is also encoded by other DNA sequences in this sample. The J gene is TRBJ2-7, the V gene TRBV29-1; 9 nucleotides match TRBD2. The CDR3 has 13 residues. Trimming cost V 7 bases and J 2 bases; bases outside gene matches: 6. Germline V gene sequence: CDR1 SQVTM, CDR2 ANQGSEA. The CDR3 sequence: CSELAGAPYEQYV. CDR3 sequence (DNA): TGCAGCGAATTAGCGGGGGCCCCCTACGAGCAGTACGTC.

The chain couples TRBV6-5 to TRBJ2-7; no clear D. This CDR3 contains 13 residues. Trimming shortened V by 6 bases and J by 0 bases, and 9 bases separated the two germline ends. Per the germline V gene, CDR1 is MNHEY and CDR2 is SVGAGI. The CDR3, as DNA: TGTGCCAGCAGACGCCCTAGCTCCTACGAGCAGTACTTC. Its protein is CASRRPSSYEQYF.

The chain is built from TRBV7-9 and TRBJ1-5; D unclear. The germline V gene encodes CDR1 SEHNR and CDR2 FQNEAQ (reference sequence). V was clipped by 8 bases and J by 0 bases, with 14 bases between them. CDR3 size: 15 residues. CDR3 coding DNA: TGTGCCAGCGGAGAGACCGGCGGTAGCAATCAGCCCCAGCATTTT. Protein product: CASGETGGSNQPQHF.

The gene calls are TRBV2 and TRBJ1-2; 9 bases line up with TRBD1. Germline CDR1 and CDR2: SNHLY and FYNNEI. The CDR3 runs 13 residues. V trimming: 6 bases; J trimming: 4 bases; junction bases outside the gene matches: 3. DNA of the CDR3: TGTGCCAGCAGGGACAGGGGTCCCTATGGCTACACCTTC. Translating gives CASRDRGPYGYTF.

The CDR3 sequence is CASTSGTEAFF. CDR3 nucleotide sequence: TGTGCCAGCACCTCAGGCACTGAAGCTTTCTTT. This rearrangement joins TRBV28 to TRBJ1-1; D not certain. CDR3 length: 11 amino acids. The germline CDR1 and CDR2 sequences are MDHEN and SYDVKM. The germline V and J ends were trimmed by 7 bases and 4 bases, with 7 bases remaining between them.

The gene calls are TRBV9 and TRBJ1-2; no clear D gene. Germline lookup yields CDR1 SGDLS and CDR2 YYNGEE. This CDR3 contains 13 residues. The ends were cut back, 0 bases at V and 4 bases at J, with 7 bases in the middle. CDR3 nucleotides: TGTGCCAGCAGCGTAGCAGAAAGCTATGGCTACACCTTC. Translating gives CASSVAESYGYTF.

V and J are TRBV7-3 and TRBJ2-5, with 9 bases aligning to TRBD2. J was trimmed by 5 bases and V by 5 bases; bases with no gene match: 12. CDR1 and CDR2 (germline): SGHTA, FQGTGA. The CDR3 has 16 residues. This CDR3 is CASSPLGRGGLETQYF. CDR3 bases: TGTGCCAGCAGCCCCCTAGGGCGGGGGGGCCTTGAGACCCAGTACTTC. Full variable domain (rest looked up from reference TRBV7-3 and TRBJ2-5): GAGVSQTPSNKVTEKGKYVELRCDPISGHTALYWYRQSLGQGPEFLIYFQGTGAADDSGLPNDRFFAVRPEGSVSTLKIQRTERGDSAVYLCASSPLGRGGLETQYFGPGTRLLVL.